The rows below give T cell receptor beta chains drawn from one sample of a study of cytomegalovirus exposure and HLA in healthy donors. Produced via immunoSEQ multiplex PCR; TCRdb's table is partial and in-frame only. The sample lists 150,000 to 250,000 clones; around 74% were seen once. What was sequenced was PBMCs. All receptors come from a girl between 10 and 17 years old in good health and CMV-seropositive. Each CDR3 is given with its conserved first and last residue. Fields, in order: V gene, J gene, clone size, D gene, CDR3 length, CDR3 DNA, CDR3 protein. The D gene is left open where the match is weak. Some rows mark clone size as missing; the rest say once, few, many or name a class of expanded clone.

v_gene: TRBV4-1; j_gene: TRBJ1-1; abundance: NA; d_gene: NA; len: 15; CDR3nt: TGCGCCAGCAGCCAAGATGAGGGCCCGAACACTGAAGCTTTCTTT; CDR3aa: CASSQDEGPNTEAFF
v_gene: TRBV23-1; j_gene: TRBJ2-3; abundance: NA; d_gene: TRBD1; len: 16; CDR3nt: TGCGCCAGCAGCCAACGGACAGGGGGAATTCTTGATACGCAGTATTTT; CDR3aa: CASSQRTGGILDTQYF
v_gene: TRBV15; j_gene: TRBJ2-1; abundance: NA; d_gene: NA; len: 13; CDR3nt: TGTGCCACCAGCAGAGATCGGGTCTACGAGCAGTTCTTC; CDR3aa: CATSRDRVYEQFF
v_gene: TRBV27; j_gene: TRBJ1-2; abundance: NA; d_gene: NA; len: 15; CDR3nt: TGTGCCAGCAGTTTATCGAGTAGTCGCCGATATGGCTACACCTTC; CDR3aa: CASSLSSSRRYGYTF
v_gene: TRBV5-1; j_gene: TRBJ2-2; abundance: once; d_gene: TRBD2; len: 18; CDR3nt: TGCGCCAGCAGCCCCCAGCCAGCGGGGGGACCGAACACCGGGGAGCTGTTTTTT; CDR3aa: CASSPQPAGGPNTGELFF
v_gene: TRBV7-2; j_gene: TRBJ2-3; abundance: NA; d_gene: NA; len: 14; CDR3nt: TGTGCCAGCAGCTTACAAACAGGGACGGATACGCAGTATTTT; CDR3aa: CASSLQTGTDTQYF
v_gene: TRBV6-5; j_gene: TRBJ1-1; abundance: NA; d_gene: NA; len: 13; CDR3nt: TGTGCCAGCAGTTACGGTATACAGGGTGAAGCTTTCTTT; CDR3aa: CASSYGIQGEAFF
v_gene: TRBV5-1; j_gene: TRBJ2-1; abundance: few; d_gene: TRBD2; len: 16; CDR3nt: TGCGCCAGCAGCTTGGGGGCGGCGGGGGGGCACAATGAGCAGTTCTTC; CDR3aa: CASSLGAAGGHNEQFF
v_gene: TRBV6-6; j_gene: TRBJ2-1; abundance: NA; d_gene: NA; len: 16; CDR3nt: TGTGCCAGCAGTCAACTCGGGGCGGGGAAAATCAATGAGCAGTTCTTC; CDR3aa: CASSQLGAGKINEQFF
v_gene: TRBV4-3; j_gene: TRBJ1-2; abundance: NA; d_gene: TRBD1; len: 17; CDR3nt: TGCGCCAGCAGCCAAGATTCAGTGCGGCAGGGGGCCTTTGGCTACACCTTC; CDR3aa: CASSQDSVRQGAFGYTF
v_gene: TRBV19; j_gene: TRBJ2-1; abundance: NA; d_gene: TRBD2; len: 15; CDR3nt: TGTGCCAGTAAGCTAGCGGGGGGGCTCGAGAATGAGCAGTTCTTC; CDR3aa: CASKLAGGLENEQFF
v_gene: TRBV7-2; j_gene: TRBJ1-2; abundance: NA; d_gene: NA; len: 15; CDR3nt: TGTGCCAGCAGCCTTAACGCCTGGCCTAACTATGGCTACACCTTC; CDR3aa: CASSLNAWPNYGYTF
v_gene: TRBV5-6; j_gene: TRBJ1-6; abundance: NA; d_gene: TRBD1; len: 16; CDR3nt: TGTGCCAGCAGCTTGGGTCCAGGGGGCCTCGGTTCACCCCTCCACTTT; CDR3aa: CASSLGPGGLGSPLHF
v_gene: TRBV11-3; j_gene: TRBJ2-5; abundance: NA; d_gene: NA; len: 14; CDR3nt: TGTGCCAGCAGCCCCTGGGGGGATGGGGAGACCCAGTACTTC; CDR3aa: CASSPWGDGETQYF
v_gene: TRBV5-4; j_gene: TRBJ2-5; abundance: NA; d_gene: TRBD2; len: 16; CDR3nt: TGTGCCAGCAGCCAAAGACTAGCGGGGGGCCAAGAGACCCAGTACTTC; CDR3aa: CASSQRLAGGQETQYF
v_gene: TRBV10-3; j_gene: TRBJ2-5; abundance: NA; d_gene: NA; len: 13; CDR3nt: TGTGCCATCAGCGGGGAGGCGAGGGAGACCCAGTACTTC; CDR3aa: CAISGEARETQYF
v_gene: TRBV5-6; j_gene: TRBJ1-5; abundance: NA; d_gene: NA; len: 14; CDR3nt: TGTGCCAGCAGCTTGACAGGGATGAGTCAGCCCCAGCATTTT; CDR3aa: CASSLTGMSQPQHF
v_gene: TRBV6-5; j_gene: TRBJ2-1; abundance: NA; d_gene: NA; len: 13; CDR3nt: TGTGCCAGCAGTCGTAGTCGGTACAATGAGCAGTTCTTC; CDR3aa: CASSRSRYNEQFF
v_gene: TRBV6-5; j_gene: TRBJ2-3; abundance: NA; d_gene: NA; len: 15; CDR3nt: TGTGCCAGCAGCCTGTACCTATCTAGCACAGATACGCAGTATTTT; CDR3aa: CASSLYLSSTDTQYF
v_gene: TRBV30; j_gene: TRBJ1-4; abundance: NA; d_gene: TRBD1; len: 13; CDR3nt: TGTGCCTGGAGCTTACAGGGGAGAGAAAAACTGTTTTTT; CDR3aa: CAWSLQGREKLFF
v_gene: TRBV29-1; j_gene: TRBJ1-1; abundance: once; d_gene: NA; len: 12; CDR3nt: TGCAGCGTTGTCCCCGGAGGTACTGAAGCTTTCTTT; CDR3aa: CSVVPGGTEAFF
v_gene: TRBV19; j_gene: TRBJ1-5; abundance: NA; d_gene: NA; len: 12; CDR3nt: TGTGCCAGTAGTATGTTCGATCAGCCCCAGCATTTT; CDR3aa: CASSMFDQPQHF
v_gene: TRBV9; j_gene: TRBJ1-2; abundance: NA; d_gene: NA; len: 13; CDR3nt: TGTGCCAGCAATCGGGAGGGTGGCTATGGCTACACCTTC; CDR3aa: CASNREGGYGYTF
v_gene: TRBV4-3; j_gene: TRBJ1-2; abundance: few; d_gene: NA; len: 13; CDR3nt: TGCGCCAGCAGCCAAGCATACGGGAATGGCTACACCTTC; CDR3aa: CASSQAYGNGYTF
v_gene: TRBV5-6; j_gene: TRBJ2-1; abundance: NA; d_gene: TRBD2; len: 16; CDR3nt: TGTGCCAGCAGCTTGGGAATTAGCGGGGGGTACAATGAGCAGTTCTTC; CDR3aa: CASSLGISGGYNEQFF
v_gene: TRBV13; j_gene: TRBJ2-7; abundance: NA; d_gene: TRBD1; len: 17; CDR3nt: TGTGCCAGCAGCTTAAGAGAGGGGGCCGATAAAACCTACGAGCAGTACTTC; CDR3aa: CASSLREGADKTYEQYF
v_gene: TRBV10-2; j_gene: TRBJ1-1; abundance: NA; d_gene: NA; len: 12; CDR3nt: TGCGCCCCCGGCAGGGCCGGCACTGAAGCTTTCTTT; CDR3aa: CAPGRAGTEAFF